This T cell receptor (beta chain) was identified during a study of blood T cells in healthy people across ages. Germline values: CDR1 MNHNY, CDR2 SVGAGI (reference sequence). J gave up 0 bases and V 5 bases, and 6 bases lay outside the gene matches. The CDR3 consists of 16 residues. For the second PCR, which ran for about 6 to 11 cycles, a sample-barcoded 5' primer and a J-beta primer mix were used. TCRdb called the 5' RACE reads again in MiXCR, with one record for every CDR3 protein. The sample consists of about 800,000 distinct CDR3 sequences, about 25% of them appearing once. At least 6 micrograms of total RNA were extracted per sample. These data are also associated with another study on T cells of mothers and their children.

The chain couples TRBV6-6 to TRBJ2-4, with 8 bases matching TRBD2. The sample was blood. The receptor was derived from a boy under 18 in good health. The CDR3 nucleotides are TGTGCCAGCAGTCTAACTAGCGGACTAGCCAAAAACATTCAGTACTTC. It encodes CASSLTSGLAKNIQYF.